This T cell receptor beta chain originates from a study of T cell changes during pregnancy in multiple sclerosis. Profiling relied on immunoSEQ multiplex PCR, and the TCRdb table lists in-frame clones only, not all of them. The data contain about 83,000 clones, 90% to 95% of them singletons. V shed 0 bases and J 8 bases; nucleotides not matched to a gene: 6. There are 14 residues in the CDR3. The germline CDR1 and CDR2 sequences are GTSNPN and SVGIG (reference sequence). The sequence came from a female donor with multiple sclerosis, enrolled in a pregnancy study. The rearrangement joins TRBV30 to TRBJ2-1, with TRBD2 identical over 8 bases. The material was peripheral blood, obtained in the second trimester of pregnancy. In DNA form, the CDR3 reads TGTGCCTGGAGTGTATCCGGGAGGGAGTATGAGCAGTTCTTC. It is translated as CAWSVSGREYEQFF.